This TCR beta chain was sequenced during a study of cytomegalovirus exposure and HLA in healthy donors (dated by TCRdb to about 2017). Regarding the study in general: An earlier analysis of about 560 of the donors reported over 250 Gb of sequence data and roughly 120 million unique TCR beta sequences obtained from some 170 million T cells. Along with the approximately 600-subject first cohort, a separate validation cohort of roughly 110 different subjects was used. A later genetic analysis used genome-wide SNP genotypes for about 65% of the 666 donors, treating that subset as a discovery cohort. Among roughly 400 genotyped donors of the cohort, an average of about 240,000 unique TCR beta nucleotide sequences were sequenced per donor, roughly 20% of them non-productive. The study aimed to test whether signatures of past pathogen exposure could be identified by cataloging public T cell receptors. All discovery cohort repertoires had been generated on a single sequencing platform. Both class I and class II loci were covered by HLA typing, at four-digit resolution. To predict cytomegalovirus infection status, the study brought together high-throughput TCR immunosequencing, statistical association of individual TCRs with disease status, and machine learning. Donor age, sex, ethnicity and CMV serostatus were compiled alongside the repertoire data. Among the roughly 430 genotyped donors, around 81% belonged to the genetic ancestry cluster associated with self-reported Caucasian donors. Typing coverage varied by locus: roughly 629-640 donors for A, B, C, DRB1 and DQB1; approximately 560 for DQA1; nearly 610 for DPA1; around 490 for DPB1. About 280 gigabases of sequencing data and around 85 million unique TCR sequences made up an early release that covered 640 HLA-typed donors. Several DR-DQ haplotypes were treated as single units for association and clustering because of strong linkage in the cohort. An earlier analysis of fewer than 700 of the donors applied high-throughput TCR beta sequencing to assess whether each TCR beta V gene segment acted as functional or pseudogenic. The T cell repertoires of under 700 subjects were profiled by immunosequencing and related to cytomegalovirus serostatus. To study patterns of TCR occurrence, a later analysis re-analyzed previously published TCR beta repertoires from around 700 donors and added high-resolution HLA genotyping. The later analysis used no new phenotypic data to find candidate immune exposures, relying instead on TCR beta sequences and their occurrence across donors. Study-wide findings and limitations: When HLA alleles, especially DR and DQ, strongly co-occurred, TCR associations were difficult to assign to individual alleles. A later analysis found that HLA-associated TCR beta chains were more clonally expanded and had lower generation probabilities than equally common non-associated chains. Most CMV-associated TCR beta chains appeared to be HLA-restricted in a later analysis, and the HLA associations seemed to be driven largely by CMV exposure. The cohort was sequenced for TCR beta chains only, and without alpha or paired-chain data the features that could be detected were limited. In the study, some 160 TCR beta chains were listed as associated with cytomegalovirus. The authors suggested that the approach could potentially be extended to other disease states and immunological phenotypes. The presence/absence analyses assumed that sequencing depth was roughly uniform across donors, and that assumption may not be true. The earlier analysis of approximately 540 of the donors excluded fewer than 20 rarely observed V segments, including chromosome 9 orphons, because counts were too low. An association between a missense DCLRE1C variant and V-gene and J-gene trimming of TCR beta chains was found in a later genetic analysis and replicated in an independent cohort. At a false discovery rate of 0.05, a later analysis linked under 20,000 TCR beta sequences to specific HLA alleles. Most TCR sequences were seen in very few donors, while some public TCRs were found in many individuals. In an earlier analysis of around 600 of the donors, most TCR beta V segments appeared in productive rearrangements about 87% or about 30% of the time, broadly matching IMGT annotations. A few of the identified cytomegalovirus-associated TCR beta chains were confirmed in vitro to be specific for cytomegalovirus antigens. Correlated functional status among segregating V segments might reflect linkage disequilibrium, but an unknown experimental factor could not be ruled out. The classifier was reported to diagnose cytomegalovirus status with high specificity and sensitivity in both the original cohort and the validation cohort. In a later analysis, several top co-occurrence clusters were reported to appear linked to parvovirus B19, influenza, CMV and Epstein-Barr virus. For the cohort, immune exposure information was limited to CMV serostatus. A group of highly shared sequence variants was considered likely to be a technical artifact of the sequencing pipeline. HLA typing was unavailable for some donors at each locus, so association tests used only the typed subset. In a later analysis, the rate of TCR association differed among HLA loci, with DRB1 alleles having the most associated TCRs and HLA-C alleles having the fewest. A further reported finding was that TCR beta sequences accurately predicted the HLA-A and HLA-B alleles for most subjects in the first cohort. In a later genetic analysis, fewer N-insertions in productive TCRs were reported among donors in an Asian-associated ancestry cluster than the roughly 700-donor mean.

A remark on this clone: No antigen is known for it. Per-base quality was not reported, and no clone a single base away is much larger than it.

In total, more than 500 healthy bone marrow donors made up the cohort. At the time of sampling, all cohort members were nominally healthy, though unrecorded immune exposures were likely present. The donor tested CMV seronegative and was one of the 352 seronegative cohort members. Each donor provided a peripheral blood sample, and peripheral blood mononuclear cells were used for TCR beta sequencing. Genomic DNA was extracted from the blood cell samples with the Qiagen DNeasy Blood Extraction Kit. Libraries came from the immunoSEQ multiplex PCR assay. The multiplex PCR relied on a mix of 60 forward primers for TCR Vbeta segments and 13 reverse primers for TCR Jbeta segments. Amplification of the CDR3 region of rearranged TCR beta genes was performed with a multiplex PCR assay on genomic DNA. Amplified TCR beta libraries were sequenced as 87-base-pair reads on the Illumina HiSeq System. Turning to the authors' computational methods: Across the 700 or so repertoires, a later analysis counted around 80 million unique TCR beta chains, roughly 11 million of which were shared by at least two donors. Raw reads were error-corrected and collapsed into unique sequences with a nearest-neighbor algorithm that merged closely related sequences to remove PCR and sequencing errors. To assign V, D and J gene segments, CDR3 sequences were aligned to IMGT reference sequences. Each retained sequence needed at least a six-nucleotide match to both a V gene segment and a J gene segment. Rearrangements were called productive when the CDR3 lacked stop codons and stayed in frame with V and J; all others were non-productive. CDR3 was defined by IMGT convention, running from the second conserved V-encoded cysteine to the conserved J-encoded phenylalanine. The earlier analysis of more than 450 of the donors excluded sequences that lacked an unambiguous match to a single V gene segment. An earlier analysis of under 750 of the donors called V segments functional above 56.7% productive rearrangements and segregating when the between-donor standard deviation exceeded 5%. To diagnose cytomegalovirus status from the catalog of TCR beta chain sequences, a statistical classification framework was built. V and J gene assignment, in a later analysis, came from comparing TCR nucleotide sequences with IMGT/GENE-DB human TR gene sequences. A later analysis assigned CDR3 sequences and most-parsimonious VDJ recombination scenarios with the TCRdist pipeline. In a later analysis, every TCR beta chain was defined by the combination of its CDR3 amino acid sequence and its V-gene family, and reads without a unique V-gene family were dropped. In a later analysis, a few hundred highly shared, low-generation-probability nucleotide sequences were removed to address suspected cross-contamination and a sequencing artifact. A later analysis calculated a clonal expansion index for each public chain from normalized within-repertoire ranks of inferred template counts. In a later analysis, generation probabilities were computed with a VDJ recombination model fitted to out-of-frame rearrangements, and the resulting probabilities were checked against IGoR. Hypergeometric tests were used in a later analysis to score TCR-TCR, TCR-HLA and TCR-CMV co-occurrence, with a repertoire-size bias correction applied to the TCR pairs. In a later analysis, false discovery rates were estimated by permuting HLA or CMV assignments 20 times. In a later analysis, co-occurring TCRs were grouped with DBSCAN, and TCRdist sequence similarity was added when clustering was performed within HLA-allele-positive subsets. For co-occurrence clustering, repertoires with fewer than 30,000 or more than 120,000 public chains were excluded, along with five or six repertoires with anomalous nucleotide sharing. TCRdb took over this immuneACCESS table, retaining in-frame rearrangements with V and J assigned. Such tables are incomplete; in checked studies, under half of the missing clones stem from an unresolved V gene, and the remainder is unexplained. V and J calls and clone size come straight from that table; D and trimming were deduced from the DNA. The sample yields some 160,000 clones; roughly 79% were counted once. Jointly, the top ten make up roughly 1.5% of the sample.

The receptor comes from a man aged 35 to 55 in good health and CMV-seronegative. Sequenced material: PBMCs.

The DNA sequence is given as TGCGCCAGCAGCTCAGGACTGATCCTTAATGAAAAACTGTTTTTT. This is translated as CASSSGLILNEKLFF. The chain joins TRBV5-1 to TRBJ1-4; the D gene is not confidently resolved. Including cysteine and phenylalanine, the CDR3 has 15 amino acids. The DNA shown is the 45-base CDR3, in frame from base 1. At the junction V is shortened by 3 bases and J by 4 bases, with 13 bases in between. CDR1 and CDR2, per the germline V gene, are SGHRS and YFSETQ.